Presented here are 19 T cell receptor beta chains from one specimen sequenced in a study of memory CD4+ T cells and cytomegalovirus serostatus. The sort gate was single viable CD3+CD4+CD8-CD45RO+ cells for memory CD4+ T cells. The table came from immunoSEQ multiplex PCR; TCRdb's copy has only in-frame clones and leaves some out. The table has tens of thousands of clones, around 82% seen once. The sample taken for sequencing was memory CD4+ T cells from blood. The receptors stem from an adult in good health and CMV-seronegative.

The J gene is TRBJ2-3, the V gene TRBV28; 10 positions match TRBD2. CDR1 MDHEN and CDR2 SYDVKM come from the germline V gene. CDR3 length: 15 residues. Trimming took 7 bases from V and 9 from J; bases not matched to a gene: 13. CDR3 nucleotides: TGTGCCAGCAACGGGAAGCGGGGGGGCCCGGGCACGCAGTATTTT. It yields the protein CASNGKRGGPGTQYF. The entire variable domain, with the rest obtained from reference TRBV28 and TRBJ2-3, is as follows: DVKVTQSSRYLVKRTGEKVFLECVQDMDHENMFWYRQDPGLGLRLIYFSYDVKMKEKGDIPEGYSVSREKKERFSLILESASTNQTSMYLCASNGKRGGPGTQYFGPGTRLTVL.

V usage is TRBV27 and J usage is TRBJ2-3, with 9 bases fitting TRBD2. Germline loops: CDR1 MNHEY, CDR2 SMNVEV (reference sequence). V shed 3 bases and J 1 base; nucleotides not matched to a gene: 2. This CDR3 contains 15 residues. This CDR3 reads CASSFIAGGTDTQYF. The DNA for the CDR3 is TGTGCCAGCAGTTTTATAGCGGGGGGCACAGATACGCAGTATTTT.

The chain couples TRBV30 to TRBJ2-2, with a weak D call TRBD2 (7 bases). V lost 4 bases, J lost 2 bases, and 14 bases lay in between. This CDR3 has 15 amino acids. The germline V gene has CDR1 GTSNPN and CDR2 SVGIG (reference sequence). CDR3 loop: CAWNRGGFNTGELFF. In DNA, the CDR3 is TGTGCCTGGAATAGGGGGGGCTTCAACACCGGGGAGCTGTTTTTT.

J is TRBJ1-5 and V is TRBV6-1; D is perhaps TRBD1 (5 bases). There are 13 residues in the CDR3. V lost 5 bases and J lost 8, with 13 bases in between. Germline lookup yields CDR1 MNHNS and CDR2 SASEGT. The CDR3: CASSLGAPKPQHF. The CDR3, as DNA: TGTGCCAGCAGTCTAGGGGCCCCAAAGCCCCAGCATTTT.

The genes are TRBV18 and TRBJ1-2; TRBD1 agrees at 7 bases. The CDR3 extends over 14 amino acids. V trimming: 1 base; J trimming: 6 bases; junction bases outside the gene matches: 5. The V gene's germline CDR1 is KGHSH and CDR2 LQKENI. The CDR3 sequence: CASSPLETGDGYTF. The CDR3 coding sequence is TGTGCCAGCTCACCACTGGAAACAGGGGATGGCTACACCTTC.

The rearrangement uses TRBV30 and TRBJ2-2; possibly TRBD2 for D (6 bases). Germline CDR1 is GTSNPN and CDR2 is SVGIG (reference sequence). CDR3 length equals 17 residues. V was trimmed by 0 bases and J by 2 bases, leaving 16 bases between them. The CDR3 DNA is TGTGCCTGGAGTGTTGGCTGGGGAGGTAAAAACACCGGGGAGCTGTTTTTT. It specifies CAWSVGWGGKNTGELFF.

The chain carries TRBV30 and TRBJ1-6; D is perhaps TRBD1 (6 bases). CDR1 is GTSNPN, CDR2 SVGIG, per germline (reference sequence). Trimming shortened V by 7 bases and J by 9 bases, and 25 bases separated the two germline ends. This CDR3 contains 16 residues. CDR3 loop: CASEGHEGLSSSPLHF. The CDR3 DNA is TGTGCCTCCGAGGGACATGAAGGGCTTTCCTCTTCACCCCTCCACTTT.

The V call is TRBV6-6, the J call TRBJ1-1; a weak D match, TRBD1 (6 bases). The CDR3 extends over 15 amino acids. Germline-derived CDR1 and CDR2 are MNHNY and SVGAGI (reference sequence). V gave up 4 bases and J gave up 1 base, with 13 bases separating them. This CDR3 reads CASSLSGTPNTEAFF. The CDR3 nucleotides read TGTGCCAGCAGTTTGAGCGGGACACCGAACACTGAAGCTTTCTTT.

This clone has just a few counts. The V and J genes are TRBV4-3 and TRBJ1-1; D remains unclear. This CDR3 has 15 residues. CDR1 and CDR2 from the germline V gene are LGHNA and YSLEER. Trimming took 1 base from V and 4 from J, leaving 13 bases between them. The CDR3 sequence is CASSQGGVASTEAFF. In DNA, the CDR3 is TGCGCCAGCAGCCAAGGTGGGGTGGCAAGCACTGAAGCTTTCTTT.

The rearrangement joins TRBV5-1 to TRBJ1-2; the D gene is possibly TRBD1 (5 bases). V was pared by 4 bases and J by 4 bases, with 14 bases between. The CDR3 has 14 residues. Per germline, CDR1 SGHRS and CDR2 YFSETQ. The CDR3 region has the DNA TGCGCCAGCAGCCCGACAGATCGGGGCTATGGCTACACCTTC. It specifies CASSPTDRGYGYTF.

This chain connects TRBV6-5 to TRBJ1-6; D is possibly TRBD1 (5 bases). The CDR3 loop spans 15 amino acids. The germline V gene has CDR1 MNHEY and CDR2 SVGAGI. V was shortened by 7 bases and J by 7 bases, with 17 bases between the two germline ends. The CDR3 protein is CASTLTTVGNSPLHF. The CDR3 region has the DNA TGTGCCAGCACCCTGACGACAGTAGGCAATTCACCCCTCCACTTT.

The chain couples TRBV13 to TRBJ2-1, with D maybe TRBD1 (5 bases). V dropped 7 bases and J dropped 1 base, with 8 bases sitting between them. The CDR3 is 13 amino acids. Germline V gene data show CDR1 as PRHDT and CDR2 as FYEKMQ (reference sequence). The CDR3 here is CASTDTSYNEQFF. CDR3 DNA sequence: TGTGCCAGCACGGACACTTCCTACAATGAGCAGTTCTTC.

The gene calls are TRBV2 and TRBJ2-7, with D maybe TRBD2 (7 bases). This CDR3 has 14 residues. Germline V gives CDR1 SNHLY, CDR2 FYNNEI. With 4 bases removed from V and 6 bases from J, the gap between germline ends came to 16 bases. CDR3 coding DNA: TGTGCCAGCAGTGGTGGGGGGGCTAAGGTCGAGCAGTACTTC. Protein product: CASSGGGAKVEQYF. Supplemented by reference TRBV2 and TRBJ2-7, the full variable domain reads EPEVTQTPSHQVTQMGQEVILRCVPISNHLYFYWYRQILGQKVEFLVSFYNNEISEKSEIFDDQFSVERPDGSNFTLKIRSTKLEDSAMYFCASSGGGAKVEQYFGPGTRLTVT.

The chain has TRBV5-4 and TRBJ1-3; 8 nucleotides match TRBD1. V trimming: 4 bases; J trimming: 0 bases; junction bases outside the gene matches: 9. The CDR3 has 17 amino acids. Germline V lookup: CDR1 SGHNT, CDR2 YYREEE (reference sequence). The DNA of the CDR3 is TGTGCCAGCAGCGGGGGGCAGGGGGCCTCCTCTGGAAACACCATATATTTT. This encodes CASSGGQGASSGNTIYF.

CDR3 in amino acids: CASSLVISGQGEMYTF. CDR3 DNA sequence: TGTGCCAGCAGCTTAGTAATCTCGGGACAGGGTGAGATGTACACCTTC. The V and J genes are TRBV7-2 and TRBJ1-2, with 9 bases identical to TRBD1. V was pared by 1 base and J by 11 bases, with 14 bases of the junction left unmatched. The CDR3 covers 16 residues. Germline V CDR1 and CDR2: SGHTA, FQGNSA.

The chain has TRBV7-2 and TRBJ2-1; TRBD1 aligns across 9 bases. Germline trimming cut 1 base from V and 10 bases from J; bases unmatched to any gene: 8. CDR1 is SGHTA, CDR2 FQGNSA, per germline. The CDR3 contains 15 residues. The CDR3 is CASSLDRGLTSEQFF. CDR3 nucleotide sequence: TGTGCCAGCAGCTTAGACAGGGGGCTTACTTCAGAGCAGTTCTTC.

The chain is built from TRBV19 and TRBJ2-5, with unresolved D. This CDR3 has 12 amino acids. Trimming cost V 7 bases and J 5 bases, with 11 bases left between them. Germline-derived CDR1 and CDR2 are LNHDA and SQIVND (reference sequence). The CDR3 loop is CASKGSGETQYF. The CDR3 nucleotides read TGTGCCAGTAAAGGCTCTGGCGAGACCCAGTACTTC.

This rearrangement joins TRBV2 to TRBJ1-5, with D unresolved. V lost 4 bases and J lost 2, with 12 bases in between. This CDR3 region has 15 residues. CDR1 is SNHLY, CDR2 FYNNEI, per germline. The CDR3 loop reads CASSVSPGGNQPQHF. The CDR3 DNA follows: TGTGCCAGCAGTGTTTCCCCGGGTGGCAATCAGCCCCAGCATTTT.

The genes are TRBV6-1 and TRBJ1-5, with unresolved D. The germline CDR1 and CDR2 sequences are MNHNS and SASEGT. This CDR3 comprises 14 residues. V shed 3 bases and J shed 9 bases, with 15 bases lying between them. This CDR3 reads CASSEDPNYRPQHF. CDR3 in DNA: TGTGCCAGCAGTGAGGACCCGAACTATCGGCCCCAGCATTTT.